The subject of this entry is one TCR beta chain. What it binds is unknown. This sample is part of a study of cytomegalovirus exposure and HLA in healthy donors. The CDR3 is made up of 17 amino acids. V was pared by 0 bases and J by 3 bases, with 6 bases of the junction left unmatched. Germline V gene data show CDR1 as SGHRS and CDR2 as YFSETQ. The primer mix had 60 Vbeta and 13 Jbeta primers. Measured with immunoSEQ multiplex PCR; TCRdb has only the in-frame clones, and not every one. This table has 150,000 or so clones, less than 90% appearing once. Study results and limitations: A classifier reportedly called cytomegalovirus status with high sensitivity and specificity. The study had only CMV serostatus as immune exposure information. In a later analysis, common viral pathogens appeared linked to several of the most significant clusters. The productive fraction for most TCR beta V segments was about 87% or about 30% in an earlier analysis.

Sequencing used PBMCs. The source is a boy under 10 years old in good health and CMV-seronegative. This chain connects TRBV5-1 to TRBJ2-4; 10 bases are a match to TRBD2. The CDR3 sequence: CASSLGWTSGYKNIQYF. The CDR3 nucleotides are TGCGCCAGCAGCTTGGGATGGACTAGCGGCTACAAAAACATTCAGTACTTC.